Shown below are 26 T cell receptor beta chains from a single sample sequenced in a study of blood T cells in healthy people across ages. Using a J-beta primer mix together with a sample-barcoded 5' primer, a second PCR was run for roughly 6 to 11 cycles. TCRdb re-analysed the 5' RACE reads in MiXCR, keeping a single row per CDR3 protein. The table lists around 1.5 million distinct CDR3 sequences, about 31% of them singletons. The specimen sequenced was blood. These receptors were obtained from a woman in her 30s in good health.

In this sample, this clonotype turned up once. The genes are TRBV18 and TRBJ1-6, with a tentative D call TRBD1 (6 bases). The V and J ends lost 3 bases and 7 bases respectively, with 16 bases between them. The CDR3 spans 16 residues. Germline assignment: CDR1 KGHSH and CDR2 LQKENI. CDR3 DNA sequence: TGTGCCAGCTCACCTAGTGGGGGGCGTTCGAATTCACCCCTCCACTTT. It translates to CASSPSGGRSNSPLHF.

The chain links TRBV12-3 or TRBV12-4 to TRBJ1-1; no definite D call. The V gene lost 9 bases and the J gene lost 6 bases, with 14 bases spanning the gap. CDR3 length: 12 residues. Here the CDR3 reads CASMGRGSEAFF. In DNA form, the CDR3 reads TGTGCCAGTATGGGGAGAGGCTCTGAAGCTTTCTTT.

This clonotype appeared a few times. The DNA of the CDR3 is TGCAGCGTTGAAGGGAGCGGAGATACGCAGTATTTT. It translates to CSVEGSGDTQYF. The gene calls are TRBV29-1 and TRBJ2-3, with a possible D match to TRBD2 (5 bases). Trimming left V 1 base short and J 5 bases short, with 7 bases between. Germline assignment: CDR1 SQVTM and CDR2 ANQGSEA. The length of the CDR3 is 12 residues.

Only a few counts were recorded for this clonotype. The chain uses TRBV4-1 and TRBJ2-7; 9 bases agree with TRBD2. The germline V gene encodes CDR1 MGHRA and CDR2 YSYEKL. V lost 4 bases to trimming and J lost 2 bases; unmatched junction nucleotides: 6. The CDR3 consists of 15 residues. CDR3 nucleotide sequence: TGCGCCAGCAGCCTCGGGACTAGCCGCGCCTACGAGCAGTACTTC. Encoded protein: CASSLGTSRAYEQYF.

V is TRBV30 and J is TRBJ2-3; 7 bases match TRBD2. Germline loops: CDR1 GTSNPN, CDR2 SVGIG (reference sequence). Trimming took 4 bases from V and 2 from J; bases not matched to a gene: 12. The CDR3 contains 16 residues. The CDR3: CAWNGWRGRTTDTQYF. For the CDR3, the DNA is TGTGCCTGGAATGGTTGGCGGGGGAGAACCACAGATACGCAGTATTTT.

This clonotype appeared a few times. The rearrangement joins TRBV5-4 to TRBJ1-5; 8 positions agree with TRBD1. V lost 0 bases to trimming and J lost 7 bases; unmatched junction nucleotides: 6. CDR3 length: 15 residues. Germline CDR1 is SGHNT and CDR2 is YYREEE (reference sequence). The CDR3 DNA sequence: TGTGCCAGCAGCTTGGACCAGGGGGCTTCGCAGCCCCAGCATTTT. This gives the protein CASSLDQGASQPQHF.

This clonotype was seen repeatedly, ten times or more. This rearrangement joins TRBV5-1 to TRBJ2-7; possibly TRBD2 for D (6 bases). V dropped 3 bases and J dropped 1 base, with 14 bases sitting between them. This CDR3 is built from 15 residues. Germline V gives CDR1 SGHRS, CDR2 YFSETQ. DNA for the CDR3: TGCGCCAGCAGCTATGGGGTCCGGGGGTCCTACGAGCAGTACTTC. Translating gives CASSYGVRGSYEQYF.

The chain has TRBV7-3 and TRBJ2-2; 7 positions match TRBD1. Germline values: CDR1 SGHTA, CDR2 FQGTGA. The CDR3 is 16 residues long. Unmatched junction bases numbered 8, after V lost 1 base and J lost 6 bases. Here the CDR3 reads CASSLRQGAAPGELFF. The CDR3 DNA is TGTGCCAGCAGCTTAAGACAGGGCGCAGCCCCCGGGGAGCTGTTTTTT.

The chain has TRBV24-1 and TRBJ2-7; the D call may be TRBD1 or TRBD2 (5 bases each). Trimming pared 4 bases from V and 7 bases from J, leaving 16 bases between. The CDR3 is 14 amino acids. Germline V gene lookup returns CDR1 KGHDR and CDR2 SFDVKD. The CDR3, as DNA: TGTGCCACCAGTGACACTAGACAGCCCTGGGAGCAGTACTTC. Residues: CATSDTRQPWEQYF.

This clonotype was seen at least ten times. The rearrangement joins TRBV5-1 to TRBJ2-1; D unresolved. CDR1 and CDR2 from the germline V gene are SGHRS and YFSETQ. Trimming took 0 bases from V and 9 from J, leaving 7 bases between them. The CDR3 runs 12 residues. CDR3 DNA: TGCGCCAGCAGCTTGGGAGGCATTGAGCAGTTCTTC. As protein: CASSLGGIEQFF. The full variable domain, its missing parts supplied by reference TRBV5-1 and TRBJ2-1, is KAGVTQTPRYLIKTRGQQVTLSCSPISGHRSVSWYQQTPGQGLQFLFEYFSETQRNKGNFPGRFSGRQFSNSRSEMNVSTLELGDSALYLCASSLGGIEQFFGPGTRLTVL.

Note on this clonotype: A much bigger clone sits one base away, suggesting this may be a read error. The V and J genes are TRBV5-8 and TRBJ1-2; D is possibly TRBD1 (5 bases). Germline assignment: CDR1 SGHTS and CDR2 YDEGEE. The CDR3 loop spans 13 amino acids. The CDR3 nucleotides read TGTGCCGGCAGCGAGGGACGGAACTATGGCTACACCTTC. Amino acid sequence: CAGSEGRNYGYTF. Based on the CDR3 plus reference TRBV5-8 and TRBJ1-2, the full variable domain is EAGVTQSPTHLIKTRGQQATLRCSPISGHTSVYWYQQALGLGLQFLLWYDEGEERNRGNFPPRFSGRQFPNYSSELNVNALELEDSALYLCAGSEGRNYGYTFGSGTRLTVV.

This clonotype appeared a few times. The CDR3, as DNA: TGTGCCAGACCGCGAGGACACTCTGCCTACGAGCAGTACTTC. It translates to CARPRGHSAYEQYF. V gene TRBV21-1 combines with J gene TRBJ2-7; the DNA was not compared with TRBD1, the D call given in the table. TRBV21-1 corresponds to a pseudogene. This CDR3 contains 14 residues.

This clonotype was observed a few times. This rearrangement joins TRBV20-1 to TRBJ2-5; 11 nucleotides align to TRBD2. This CDR3 region has 16 residues. Germline CDR1 DFQATT, CDR2 SNEGSKA (reference sequence). After removal of 1 base from V and 4 bases from J, the junction contained 8 bases not matched to a gene. This chain's CDR3 is CSARVPVAGGRETQYF. The CDR3 coding sequence is TGCAGTGCTAGAGTTCCGGTAGCGGGGGGGCGAGAGACCCAGTACTTC.

In this sample, this clonotype turned up a few times. The V gene is TRBV20-1, the J gene TRBJ2-4; weak D call: TRBD2 (5 bases). This CDR3 has 16 amino acids. V lost 3 bases and J 0 bases, leaving 15 bases between the germline ends. Germline assignment: CDR1 DFQATT and CDR2 SNEGSKA (reference sequence). The CDR3 loop reads CSASPGTTLAKNIQYF. CDR3 nucleotides: TGCAGTGCTAGCCCGGGAACAACCCTAGCCAAAAACATTCAGTACTTC.

This sequence joins TRBV2 and TRBJ2-5; D is unclear. Trimming removed 3 bases from V and 13 bases from J, with 12 bases in between. This CDR3 has 11 amino acids. Germline V gene sequence: CDR1 SNHLY, CDR2 FYNNEI. The DNA of the CDR3 is TGTGCCAGCAGTGAGGCCTACGAGCGGTACTTC. The encoded protein is CASSEAYERYF.

V gene TRBV10-2 combines with J gene TRBJ1-4, with D tentatively TRBD1 (6 bases). Trimming pared 6 bases from V and 8 bases from J, leaving 13 bases between. The CDR3 is 13 amino acids. Germline CDR1 WSHSY, CDR2 SAAADI. The CDR3 DNA reads as TGCGCCAGCAGGGGGGCAAACGAAGAAAAACTGTTTTTT. This encodes CASRGANEEKLFF.

This clonotype was seen more than once but under ten times. The chain uses TRBV14 and TRBJ1-1; a weak D match, TRBD1 (5 bases). V gave up 3 bases and J gave up 1 base, with 15 bases separating them. This CDR3 contains 16 residues. Per the germline V gene, CDR1 is SGHDN and CDR2 is FVKESK. CDR3 protein: CASSHEPDGTNTEAFF. The CDR3, as DNA: TGTGCCAGCAGCCATGAACCGGACGGGACGAACACTGAAGCTTTCTTT.

V is TRBV15 and J is TRBJ2-1, with no clear D. Germline-derived CDR1 and CDR2 are LNHNV and YYDKDF (reference sequence). The CDR3 runs 16 residues. Trimming removed 0 bases from V and 3 bases from J, with 12 bases in between. CDR3 amino acids: CATSRDAYPNYNEQFF. The CDR3 DNA reads as TGTGCCACCAGCAGAGATGCCTATCCCAACTACAATGAGCAGTTCTTC. Using reference TRBV15 and TRBJ2-1 for the parts outside the CDR3, the full variable domain is DAMVIQNPRYQVTQFGKPVTLSCSQTLNHNVMYWYQQKSSQAPKLLFHYYDKDFNNEADTPDNFQSRRPNTSFCFLDIRSPGLGDTAMYLCATSRDAYPNYNEQFFGPGTRLTVL.

V usage is TRBV2 and J usage is TRBJ2-5, with TRBD2 as a possible D gene (6 bases). The J call may be in error: the DNA end matches TRBJ2-7 better. CDR3 length: 16 residues. Germline V gene data show CDR1 as SNHLY and CDR2 as FYNNEI. CDR3: CASSEYPSARLGEQYF. Here the CDR3 DNA reads TGTGCCAGCAGTGAATACCCTAGCGCTAGACTGGGCGAGCAGTACTTC.

This clonotype was picked up one time. The chain employs TRBV28 and TRBJ2-1; TRBD2 matches at 7 bases. Germline V gene lookup returns CDR1 MDHEN and CDR2 SYDVKM. With V trimmed by 6 bases and J by 3 bases, 2 bases remained unmatched. The CDR3 contains 13 residues. The CDR3 DNA is TGTGCCAGCAGGGGACTACTCTACAATGAGCAGTTCTTC. Protein product: CASRGLLYNEQFF.

About this clonotype itself: A much more abundant neighbour one base away suggests this may be a read error. CDR3 DNA: TGTGCCAGCAGCCAAGAAGCGGGGGCTACAGATGCGCAGTATTTT. It translates to CASSQEAGATDAQYF. The chain carries TRBV4-2 and TRBJ2-3; TRBD2 agrees at 8 bases. The CDR3 covers 15 residues. Germline-derived CDR1 and CDR2 are LGHNA and YNFKEQ.

The chain carries TRBV7-2 and TRBJ2-1; unclear D gene. Germline assignment: CDR1 SGHTA and CDR2 FQGNSA. Between the trimmed V and J ends, which lost 1 base and 15 bases, there was a span of 13 bases. The CDR3 length is 12 residues. The CDR3 loop is CASSLVGPSPFF. The CDR3 DNA reads as TGTGCCAGCAGCTTAGTAGGCCCTAGTCCGTTCTTC. The full variable domain, with the rest looked up from reference TRBV7-2 and TRBJ2-1, is GAGVSQSPSNKVTEKGKDVELRCDPISGHTALYWYRQSLGQGLEFLIYFQGNSAPDKSGLPSDRFSAERTGGSVSTLTIQRTQQEDSAVYLCASSLVGPSPFFGPGTRLTVL.

The J gene is TRBJ2-1, the V gene TRBV7-8; D ambiguous. The CDR3 runs 15 residues. The germline CDR1 and CDR2 sequences are SGHVS and FQNEAQ. V was clipped by 5 bases and J by 2 bases, with 13 bases between them. The CDR3 reads CASSPSGATYNEQFF. The CDR3 nucleotides read TGTGCCAGCAGCCCATCGGGCGCTACCTACAATGAGCAGTTCTTC.

The rearrangement uses TRBV20-1 and TRBJ2-1; D may be TRBD1 (6 bases). CDR1 is DFQATT, CDR2 SNEGSKA, per germline (reference sequence). The length of the CDR3 is 14 residues. V lost 3 bases and J lost 5, with 14 bases in between. CDR3 sequence reads: CSARRRDTDNEQFF. CDR3 coding DNA: TGCAGTGCTAGGCGTCGGGACACGGACAATGAGCAGTTCTTC.

J is TRBJ1-1 and V is TRBV29-1; D unresolved. CDR3 length: 11 residues. Germline loops: CDR1 SQVTM, CDR2 ANQGSEA. Trimming shortened V by 4 bases and J by 6 bases, and 9 bases separated the two germline ends. DNA of the CDR3: TGCAGCGTTGGGGAGAGACCTGAAGCTTTCTTT. This gives the protein CSVGERPEAFF.

This clonotype was recorded a few times. V is TRBV10-3 and J is TRBJ2-3; no firm D call. The germline V gene encodes CDR1 ENHRY and CDR2 SYGVKD. Between the trimmed V and J ends, which lost 6 bases and 2 bases, there was a span of 3 bases. The CDR3 loop spans 11 amino acids. The CDR3 loop is CAIRATDTQYF. The DNA for the CDR3 is TGTGCCATCAGAGCCACAGATACGCAGTATTTT.